The rows below give T cell receptor beta chains drawn from one sample of a study of T cells in Graves' hyperthyroidism and ophthalmopathy. One entry per CDR3 protein results from TCRdb running MiXCR on the multiplex PCR reads. Of 650,000 to 750,000 distinct CDR3 sequences detected, 13% to 15% appear once; the ten largest clones hold 10%. The sequencing sample was made of blood. The receptors originated from a woman younger than 35 with Graves' hyperthyroidism. The CDR3 runs from the conserved cysteine through the conserved F or W. The D gene is left open where the match is weak. Part of the rows lack a size; the others show once, few, many or a class for expanded clones.

TRBV20-1	TRBJ2-3	many	NA	CSARSILGASTDTQYF	TGCAGTGCTAGATCGATCTTGGGCGCTAGCACAGATACGCAGTATTTT
TRBV20-1	TRBJ2-5	NA	TRBD2	CSANHLAGGFQYF	TGCAGTGCTAATCACCTAGCGGGAGGATTTCAGTACTTC
TRBV7-9	TRBJ2-5	few	TRBD2	CASSLDLGRGETQYF	TGTGCCAGCAGCTTAGATCTAGGGAGGGGAGAGACCCAGTACTTC
TRBV10-3	TRBJ2-7	few	NA	CAISGDLSGEQYF	TGTGCCATCAGTGGGGACCTCTCGGGTGAGCAGTACTTC
TRBV20-1	TRBJ1-2	NA	NA	CSARQGNGYTF	TGCAGTGCTAGACAGGGAAATGGCTACACCTTC
TRBV19	TRBJ1-4	NA	NA	CASSIFWPETENEKLFF	TGTGCCAGTAGTATCTTTTGGCCGGAAACGGAGAATGAAAAACTGTTTTTT
TRBV10-2	TRBJ1-2	many	TRBD1	CASSVSGQGALANYGYTF	TGCGCCAGCAGTGTCTCGGGGCAGGGGGCCTTAGCTAACTATGGCTACACCTTC
TRBV7-2	TRBJ2-3	many	TRBD2	CASRGTSGRADTQYF	TGTGCCAGCAGAGGTACTAGCGGGAGGGCAGATACGCAGTATTTT
TRBV20-1	TRBJ2-7	many	NA	CSARSRLAYEQYF	TGCAGTGCTAGATCCCGCTTGGCCTACGAGCAGTACTTC
TRBV29-1	TRBJ2-3	few	NA	CSVEIPKGTQYF	TGCAGCGTTGAGATACCCAAGGGTACGCAGTATTTT
TRBV7-3	TRBJ1-6	NA	NA	CANPGHNNSPLHF	TGTGCCAACCCGGGACACAATAATTCACCCCTCCACTTT
TRBV6-1	TRBJ1-2	NA	NA	CASSQIGTAHGYTF	TGTGCCAGCAGTCAAATAGGGACGGCCCATGGCTACACCTTC
TRBV5-5	TRBJ1-3	many	NA	CASSLPTQRSTIYF	TGTGCCAGCAGCCTCCCGACCCAGCGGAGCACCATATATTTT
TRBV13	TRBJ2-1	many	NA	CASSFWGEGRNEQFF	TGTGCCAGCAGCTTCTGGGGAGAGGGGAGAAATGAGCAGTTCTTC
TRBV14	TRBJ1-1	NA	NA	CASSQGAYTEAFF	TGTGCCAGCAGCCAGGGTGCGTACACTGAAGCTTTCTTT
TRBV13	TRBJ1-3	NA	NA	CASSLGSDTIYF	TGTGCCAGCAGCTTAGGATCGGACACCATATATTTT
TRBV3-1	TRBJ2-1	many	TRBD2	CASSLGLAANNEQFF	TGTGCCAGCAGCCTGGGACTAGCGGCAAACAATGAGCAGTTCTTC
TRBV5-4	TRBJ2-5	many	NA	CASSLGREETQYF	TGTGCCAGCAGCTTAGGGCGGGAAGAGACCCAGTACTTC
TRBV27	TRBJ2-1	few	NA	CASSFRARRSSFPSSYNEQFF	TGTGCCAGCAGTTTCAGAGCTCGGAGGTCCTCATTCCCAAGCTCCTACAATGAGCAGTTCTTC
TRBV19	TRBJ2-4	few	NA	CASSQGGRGNIQYF	TGTGCCAGTAGTCAAGGTGGCAGGGGAAACATTCAGTACTTC
TRBV10-3	TRBJ2-4	NA	NA	CAISGGETAKNIQYF	TGTGCCATCAGTGGGGGGGAGACAGCCAAAAACATTCAGTACTTC
TRBV7-2	TRBJ2-7	few	TRBD2	CASSQDGFPGGEQYF	TGCGCCAGCAGCCAAGACGGGTTCCCGGGAGGCGAGCAGTACTTC
TRBV20-1	TRBJ2-3	few	TRBD2	CSARLVASGRRTDTQYF	TGCAGTGCTCGGTTGGTGGCTAGCGGGAGGAGGACAGATACGCAGTATTTT
TRBV7-2	TRBJ2-7	many	TRBD1	CASSRDRGGYEQYF	TGTGCCAGCAGCCGGGACAGGGGAGGCTACGAGCAGTACTTC
TRBV7-2	TRBJ2-3	many	NA	CASSFRFQGTDTQYF	TGTGCCAGCAGCTTTCGTTTCCAGGGGACAGATACGCAGTATTTT
TRBV20-1	TRBJ2-3	many	TRBD2	CSASGLAGVSDTQYF	TGCAGTGCTAGCGGACTAGCGGGAGTCTCAGATACGCAGTATTTT
TRBV6-1	TRBJ2-5	few	TRBD2	CASSELTSLWETQYF	TGTGCCAGCAGTGAATTGACTAGCCTATGGGAGACCCAGTACTTC
TRBV3-1	TRBJ2-7	many	NA	CASSPGWPRAEQYF	TGTGCCAGCAGCCCAGGCTGGCCTCGCGCCGAGCAGTACTTC